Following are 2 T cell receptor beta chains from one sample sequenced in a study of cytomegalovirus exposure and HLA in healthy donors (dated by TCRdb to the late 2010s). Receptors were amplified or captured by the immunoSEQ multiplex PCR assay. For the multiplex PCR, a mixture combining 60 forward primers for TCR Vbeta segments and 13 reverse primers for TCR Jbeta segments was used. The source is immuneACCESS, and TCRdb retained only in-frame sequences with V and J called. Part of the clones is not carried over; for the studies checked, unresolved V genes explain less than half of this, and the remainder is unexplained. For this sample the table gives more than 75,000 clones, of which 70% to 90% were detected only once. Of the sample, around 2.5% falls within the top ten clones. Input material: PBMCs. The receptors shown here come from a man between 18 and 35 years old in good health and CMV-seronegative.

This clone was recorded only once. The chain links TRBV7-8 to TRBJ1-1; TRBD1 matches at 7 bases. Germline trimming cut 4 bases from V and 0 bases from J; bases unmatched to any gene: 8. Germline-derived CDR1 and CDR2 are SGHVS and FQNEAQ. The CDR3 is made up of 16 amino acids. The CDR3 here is CASSSAPGQLNTEAFF. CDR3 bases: TGTGCCAGCAGCTCCGCCCCGGGACAGCTGAACACTGAAGCTTTCTTT.

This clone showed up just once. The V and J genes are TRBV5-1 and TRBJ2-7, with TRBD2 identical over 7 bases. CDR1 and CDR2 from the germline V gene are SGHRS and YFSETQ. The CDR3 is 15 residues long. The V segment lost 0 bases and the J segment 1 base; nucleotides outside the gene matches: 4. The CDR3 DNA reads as TGCGCCAGCAGCTTGGGTACTAGCGCATCCTACGAGCAGTACTTC. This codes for CASSLGTSASYEQYF.